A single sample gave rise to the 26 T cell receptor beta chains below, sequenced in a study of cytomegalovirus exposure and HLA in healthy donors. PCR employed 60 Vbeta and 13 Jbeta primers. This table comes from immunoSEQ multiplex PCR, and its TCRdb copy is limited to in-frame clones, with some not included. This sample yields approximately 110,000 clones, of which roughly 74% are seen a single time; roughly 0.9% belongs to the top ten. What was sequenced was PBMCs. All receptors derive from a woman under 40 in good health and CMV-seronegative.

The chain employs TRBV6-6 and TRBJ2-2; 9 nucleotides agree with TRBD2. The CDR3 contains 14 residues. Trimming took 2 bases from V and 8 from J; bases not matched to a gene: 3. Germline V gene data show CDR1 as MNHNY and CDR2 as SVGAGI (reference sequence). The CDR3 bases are TGTGCCAGCAGTTACGGCCTAGCGGGGGGGGAGCTGTTTTTT. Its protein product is CASSYGLAGGELFF.

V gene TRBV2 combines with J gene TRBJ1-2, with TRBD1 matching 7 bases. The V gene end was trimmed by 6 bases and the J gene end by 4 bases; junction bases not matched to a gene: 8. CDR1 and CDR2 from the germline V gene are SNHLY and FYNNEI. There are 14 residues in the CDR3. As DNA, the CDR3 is TGTGCCAGCAGCCCCACGACAGGGACCTATGGCTACACCTTC. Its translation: CASSPTTGTYGYTF. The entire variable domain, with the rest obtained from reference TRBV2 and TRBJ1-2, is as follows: EPEVTQTPSHQVTQMGQEVILRCVPISNHLYFYWYRQILGQKVEFLVSFYNNEISEKSEIFDDQFSVERPDGSNFTLKIRSTKLEDSAMYFCASSPTTGTYGYTFGSGTRLTVV.

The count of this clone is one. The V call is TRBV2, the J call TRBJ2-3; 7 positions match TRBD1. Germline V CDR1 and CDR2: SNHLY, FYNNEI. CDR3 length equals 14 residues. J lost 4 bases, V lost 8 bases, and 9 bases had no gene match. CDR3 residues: CASRRDQGADTQYF. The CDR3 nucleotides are TGTGCCAGCCGCCGGGACCAGGGGGCAGATACGCAGTATTTT.

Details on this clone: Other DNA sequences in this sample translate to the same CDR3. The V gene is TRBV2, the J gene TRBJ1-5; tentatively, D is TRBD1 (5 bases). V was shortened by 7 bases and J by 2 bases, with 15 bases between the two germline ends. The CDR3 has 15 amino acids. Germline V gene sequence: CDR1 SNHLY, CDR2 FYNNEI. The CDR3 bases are TGTGCCAGCAATGCAGGGATATGGGGCAATCAGCCCCAGCATTTT. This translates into CASNAGIWGNQPQHF.

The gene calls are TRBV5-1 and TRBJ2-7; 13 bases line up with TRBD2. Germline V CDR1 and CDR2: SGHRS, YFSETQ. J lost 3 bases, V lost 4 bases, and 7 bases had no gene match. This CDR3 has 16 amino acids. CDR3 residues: CASSPGTSGKFYEQYF. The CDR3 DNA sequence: TGCGCCAGCAGCCCTGGGACTAGCGGGAAATTCTACGAGCAGTACTTC.

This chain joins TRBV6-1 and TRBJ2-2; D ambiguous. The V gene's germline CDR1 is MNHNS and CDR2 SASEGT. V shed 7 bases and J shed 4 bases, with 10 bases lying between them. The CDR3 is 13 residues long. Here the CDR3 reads CASIAGITGELFF. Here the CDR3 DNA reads TGTGCCAGCATCGCCGGTATCACCGGGGAGCTGTTTTTT.

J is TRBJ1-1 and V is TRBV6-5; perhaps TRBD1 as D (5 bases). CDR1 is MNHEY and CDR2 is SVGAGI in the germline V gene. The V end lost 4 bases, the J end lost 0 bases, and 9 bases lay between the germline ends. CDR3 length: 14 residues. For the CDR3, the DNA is TGTGCCAGCAGTTCGCAGGGCTTGAACACTGAAGCTTTCTTT. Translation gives CASSSQGLNTEAFF.

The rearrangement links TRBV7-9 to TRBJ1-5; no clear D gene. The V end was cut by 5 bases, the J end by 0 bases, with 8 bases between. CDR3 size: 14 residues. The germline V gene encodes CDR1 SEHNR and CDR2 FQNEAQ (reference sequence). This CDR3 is CASSPDSSNQPQHF. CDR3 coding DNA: TGTGCCAGCAGCCCGGACTCTAGCAATCAGCCCCAGCATTTT.

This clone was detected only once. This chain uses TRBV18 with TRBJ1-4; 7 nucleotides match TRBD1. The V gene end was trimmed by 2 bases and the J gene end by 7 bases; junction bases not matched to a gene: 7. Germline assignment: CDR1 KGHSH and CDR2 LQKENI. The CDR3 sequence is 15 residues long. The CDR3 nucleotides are TGTGCCAGCTCACCAAGGACAGGCTCGGTTGAAAAACTGTTTTTT. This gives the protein CASSPRTGSVEKLFF.

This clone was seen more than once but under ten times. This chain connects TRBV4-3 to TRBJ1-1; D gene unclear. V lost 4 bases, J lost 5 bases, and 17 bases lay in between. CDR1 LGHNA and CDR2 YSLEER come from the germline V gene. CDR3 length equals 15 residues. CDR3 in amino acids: CASSLRRQRGTEAFF. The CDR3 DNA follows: TGCGCCAGCAGCCTCCGAAGGCAGCGAGGGACTGAAGCTTTCTTT.

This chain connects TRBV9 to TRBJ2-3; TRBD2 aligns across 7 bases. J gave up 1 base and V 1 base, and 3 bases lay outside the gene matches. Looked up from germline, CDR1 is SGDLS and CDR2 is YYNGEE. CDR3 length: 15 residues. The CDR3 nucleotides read TGTGCCAGCAGCGTATTGCTAGCGGGCACAGATACGCAGTATTTT. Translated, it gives CASSVLLAGTDTQYF. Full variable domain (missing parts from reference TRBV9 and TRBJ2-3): DSGVTQTPKHLITATGQRVTLRCSPRSGDLSVYWYQQSLDQGLQFLIQYYNGEERAKGNILERFSAQQFPDLHSELNLSSLELGDSALYFCASSVLLAGTDTQYFGPGTRLTVL.

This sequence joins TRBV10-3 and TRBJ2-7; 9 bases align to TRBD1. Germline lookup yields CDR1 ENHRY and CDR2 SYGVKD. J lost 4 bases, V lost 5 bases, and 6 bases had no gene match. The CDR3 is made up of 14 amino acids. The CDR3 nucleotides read TGTGCCATCAGTAGGACAGGGGAACTATACGAGCAGTACTTC. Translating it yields CAISRTGELYEQYF.

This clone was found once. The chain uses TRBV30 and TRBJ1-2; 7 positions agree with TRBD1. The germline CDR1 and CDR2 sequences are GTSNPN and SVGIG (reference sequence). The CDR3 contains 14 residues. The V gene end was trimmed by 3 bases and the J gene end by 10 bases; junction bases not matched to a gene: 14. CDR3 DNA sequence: TGTGCCTGGAGCCCAGGAGGGACAGTGGTCGCCTACACCTTC. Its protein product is CAWSPGGTVVAYTF.

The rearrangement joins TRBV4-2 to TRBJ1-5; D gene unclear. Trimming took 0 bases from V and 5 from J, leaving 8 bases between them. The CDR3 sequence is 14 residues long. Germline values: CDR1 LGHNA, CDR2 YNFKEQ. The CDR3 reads CASSQDQVDQPQHF. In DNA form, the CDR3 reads TGTGCCAGCAGCCAAGACCAGGTTGATCAGCCCCAGCATTTT.

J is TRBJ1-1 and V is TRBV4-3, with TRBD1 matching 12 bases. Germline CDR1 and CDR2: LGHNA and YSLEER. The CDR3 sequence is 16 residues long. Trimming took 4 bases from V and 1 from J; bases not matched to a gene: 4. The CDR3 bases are TGCGCCAGCAGCCTTGGGACAGGGGGCGCGAACACTGAAGCTTTCTTT. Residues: CASSLGTGGANTEAFF.

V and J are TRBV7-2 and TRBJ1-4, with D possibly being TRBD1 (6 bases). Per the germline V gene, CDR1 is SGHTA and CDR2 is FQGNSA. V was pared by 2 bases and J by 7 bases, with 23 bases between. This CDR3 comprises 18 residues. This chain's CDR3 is CASSLTNRGLGGSEKLFF. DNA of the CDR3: TGTGCCAGCAGCTTAACGAATAGGGGGTTAGGGGGTAGTGAAAAACTGTTTTTT.

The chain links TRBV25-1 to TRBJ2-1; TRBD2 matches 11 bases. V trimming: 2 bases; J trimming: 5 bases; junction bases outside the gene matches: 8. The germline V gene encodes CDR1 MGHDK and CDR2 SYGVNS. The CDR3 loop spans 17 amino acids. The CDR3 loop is CASSEGPSGGLDNEQFF. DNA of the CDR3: TGTGCCAGCAGTGAAGGGCCTAGCGGGGGGCTAGACAATGAGCAGTTCTTC.

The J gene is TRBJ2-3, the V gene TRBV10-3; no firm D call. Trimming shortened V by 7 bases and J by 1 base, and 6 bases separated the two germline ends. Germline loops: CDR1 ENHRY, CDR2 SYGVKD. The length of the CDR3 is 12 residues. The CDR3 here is CAIKQGTDTQYF. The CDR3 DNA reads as TGTGCCATCAAGCAGGGCACAGATACGCAGTATTTT.

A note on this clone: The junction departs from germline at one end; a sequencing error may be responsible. The DNA for the CDR3 is TGTGCTAGCAGCGCTGACACGAACACCGGGGAGCTGTTTTTT. Protein sequence: CASSADTNTGELFF. J is TRBJ2-2 and V is TRBV7-7; D is unclear. Germline loops: CDR1 SSHAT, CDR2 FNYEAQ (reference sequence). The CDR3 contains 14 residues.

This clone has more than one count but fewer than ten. In DNA form, the CDR3 reads TGCGCCAGCAGCGACGGGACTAGCGGCCGGGAGACCCAGTACTTC. Protein product: CASSDGTSGRETQYF. The chain carries TRBV5-1 and TRBJ2-5; 11 bases line up with TRBD2. V shed 4 bases, J shed 5 bases, and the junction held 7 bases outside the gene matches. The CDR3 totals 15 residues. Germline lookup yields CDR1 SGHRS and CDR2 YFSETQ.

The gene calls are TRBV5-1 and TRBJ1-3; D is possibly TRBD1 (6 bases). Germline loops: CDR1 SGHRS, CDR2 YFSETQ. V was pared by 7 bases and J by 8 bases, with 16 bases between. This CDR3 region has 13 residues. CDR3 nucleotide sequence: TGCGCCAGCTCACCCCGGACAGATGACACCATATATTTT. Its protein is CASSPRTDDTIYF.

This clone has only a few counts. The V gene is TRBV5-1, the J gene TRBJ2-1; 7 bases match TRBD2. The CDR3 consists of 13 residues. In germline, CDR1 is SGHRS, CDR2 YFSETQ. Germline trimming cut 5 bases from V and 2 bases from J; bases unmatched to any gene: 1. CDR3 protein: CASRLAAYNEQFF. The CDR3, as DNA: TGCGCCAGCAGGCTAGCGGCCTACAATGAGCAGTTCTTC.

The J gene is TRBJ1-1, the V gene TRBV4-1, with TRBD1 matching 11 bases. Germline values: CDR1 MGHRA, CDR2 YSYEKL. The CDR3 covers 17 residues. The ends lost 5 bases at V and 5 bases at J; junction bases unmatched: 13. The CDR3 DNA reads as TGCGCCAGCAGCACAACCCTTCGTGGACAGGGGGCTACTGAAGCTTTCTTT. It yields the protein CASSTTLRGQGATEAFF.

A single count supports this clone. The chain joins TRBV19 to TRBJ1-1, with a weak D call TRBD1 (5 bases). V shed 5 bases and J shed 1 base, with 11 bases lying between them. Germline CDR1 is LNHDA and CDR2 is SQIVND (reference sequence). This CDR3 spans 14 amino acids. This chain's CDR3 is CASSAGGANTEAFF. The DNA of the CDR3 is TGTGCCAGTAGTGCGGGCGGGGCGAACACTGAAGCTTTCTTT.

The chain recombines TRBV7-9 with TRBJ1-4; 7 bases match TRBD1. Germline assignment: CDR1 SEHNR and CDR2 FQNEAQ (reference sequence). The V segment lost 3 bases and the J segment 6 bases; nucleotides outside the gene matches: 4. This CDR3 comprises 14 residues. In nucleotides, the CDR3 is TGTGCCAGCAGCTTCGGGACAGACTATGAAAAACTGTTTTTT. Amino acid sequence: CASSFGTDYEKLFF.

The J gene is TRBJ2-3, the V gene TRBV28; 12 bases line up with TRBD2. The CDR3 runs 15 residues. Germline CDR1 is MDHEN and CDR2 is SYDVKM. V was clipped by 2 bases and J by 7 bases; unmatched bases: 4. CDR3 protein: CASSLLAGGQNTQYF. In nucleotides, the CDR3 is TGTGCCAGCAGTTTACTAGCGGGAGGGCAAAATACGCAGTATTTT.